The rows below give T cell receptor beta chains drawn from one sample of a study of Graves' ophthalmopathy and Graves' hyperthyroidism. TCRdb independently ran MiXCR on the multiplex PCR reads; one entry per CDR3 protein. The table includes under 200,000 distinct CDR3 sequences, approximately 40% detected once. The sequencing input was peripheral blood. These receptor sequences come from a woman aged 40 to 49 with Graves' ophthalmopathy. The CDR3 runs from the conserved cysteine through the conserved F or W. A D gene is named only where the DNA matches it firmly. Only part of the rows carry a size: once, few, many, or a class if the clone is expanded.

v_gene: TRBV5-1
d_gene: -
abundance: -
j_gene: TRBJ1-2
CDR3nt: TGCGCCAGCAGCTTGATAGCGCAAGAAAATGGCTACACCTTC
CDR3aa: CASSLIAQENGYTF

v_gene: TRBV11-1
d_gene: -
abundance: -
j_gene: TRBJ1-2
CDR3nt: TGTGCCAGCAGCGCCGGGACGGGCGCCCCGGATTCCTATGGCTACACCTTC
CDR3aa: CASSAGTGAPDSYGYTF

v_gene: TRBV28
d_gene: -
abundance: -
j_gene: TRBJ1-1
CDR3nt: TGTGCCAGCAGTCCTCATGGCCTAATGAACACTGAAGCTTTCTTT
CDR3aa: CASSPHGLMNTEAFF

v_gene: TRBV18
d_gene: TRBD1
abundance: few
j_gene: TRBJ1-1
CDR3nt: TGTGCCGGCTCTCCGGGACAGGCCGGGCTTCACACTGAAGCTTTCTTT
CDR3aa: CAGSPGQAGLHTEAFF

v_gene: TRBV14
d_gene: -
abundance: -
j_gene: TRBJ1-1
CDR3nt: TGTGCCAGCAGCCAAGGAGCAGTATCGTTTCGCACTGAAGCTTTCTTT
CDR3aa: CASSQGAVSFRTEAFF

v_gene: TRBV19
d_gene: -
abundance: -
j_gene: TRBJ1-2
CDR3nt: TGTGCCAGTACTATAGACGGTTACTATGGCTACACCTTC
CDR3aa: CASTIDGYYGYTF

v_gene: TRBV29-1
d_gene: TRBD2
abundance: -
j_gene: TRBJ2-5
CDR3nt: TGCAGCGCCGGGGGGTTTGGAGAGACCCAGTACTTC
CDR3aa: CSAGGFGETQYF

v_gene: TRBV7-8
d_gene: -
abundance: -
j_gene: TRBJ1-5
CDR3nt: TGTGCCAGCAGCCTTAGAGCCAGGGTTAGCAATCAGCCCCAGCATTTT
CDR3aa: CASSLRARVSNQPQHF

v_gene: TRBV11-2
d_gene: TRBD2
abundance: -
j_gene: TRBJ2-7
CDR3nt: TGTGCCAGCAGCTTAGAAGGGACTAGCGGGGGGTACGAGCAGTACTTC
CDR3aa: CASSLEGTSGGYEQYF

v_gene: TRBV6-5
d_gene: -
abundance: -
j_gene: TRBJ2-7
CDR3nt: TGTGCCAGCAGTTCCAGTTGGGAGCAGTACTTC
CDR3aa: CASSSSWEQYF

v_gene: TRBV28
d_gene: -
abundance: -
j_gene: TRBJ1-5
CDR3nt: TGTGCCAGCAGTTCCAGTTATAGCAATCAGCCCCAGCATTTT
CDR3aa: CASSSSYSNQPQHF

v_gene: TRBV19
d_gene: -
abundance: many
j_gene: TRBJ1-1
CDR3nt: TGTGCCAGTAGTAAAGTACAGGGGAACACTGAAGCTTTCTTT
CDR3aa: CASSKVQGNTEAFF

v_gene: TRBV7-2
d_gene: -
abundance: many
j_gene: TRBJ1-3
CDR3nt: TGTGCCAGCAGCTTAGCGCACACGACCTCTGGAAACACCATATATTTT
CDR3aa: CASSLAHTTSGNTIYF

v_gene: TRBV4-3
d_gene: -
abundance: many
j_gene: TRBJ1-2
CDR3nt: TGCGCCAGCAGCCACCTAGGGATTCTTGACTACACCTTC
CDR3aa: CASSHLGILDYTF

v_gene: TRBV20-1
d_gene: TRBD2
abundance: -
j_gene: TRBJ2-7
CDR3nt: TGCAGTGCCCCGCTCGGGACTAGAGGGGCCGAGCAGTACTTC
CDR3aa: CSAPLGTRGAEQYF

v_gene: TRBV5-1
d_gene: TRBD1
abundance: many
j_gene: TRBJ1-2
CDR3nt: TGCGCCAGCAGCAATGGGAGGGGGCGCGGCTACACCTTC
CDR3aa: CASSNGRGRGYTF

v_gene: TRBV20-1
d_gene: -
abundance: -
j_gene: TRBJ2-5
CDR3nt: TGCAGTGCTAGTCGGGGGTTCCAAGAGACCCAGTACTTC
CDR3aa: CSASRGFQETQYF

v_gene: TRBV19
d_gene: TRBD1
abundance: -
j_gene: TRBJ2-7
CDR3nt: TGTGCCAGTCGACCTTACAGGGGGTCCTACGAGCAGTACTTC
CDR3aa: CASRPYRGSYEQYF

v_gene: TRBV6-1
d_gene: TRBD1
abundance: -
j_gene: TRBJ1-2
CDR3nt: TGTGCCAGCAAAGAACTAGGTCAGGGGGCTTTGATCTATGGCTACACCTTC
CDR3aa: CASKELGQGALIYGYTF

v_gene: TRBV7-8
d_gene: TRBD1
abundance: -
j_gene: TRBJ2-5
CDR3nt: TGTGCCAGCAGCCTGGGACAGGGCCTCCAAGAGACCCAGTACTTC
CDR3aa: CASSLGQGLQETQYF

v_gene: TRBV6-5
d_gene: -
abundance: -
j_gene: TRBJ1-1
CDR3nt: TGTGCCAGCAGTTACTCGACGGGGACTGAAGCTTTCTTT
CDR3aa: CASSYSTGTEAFF

v_gene: TRBV6-5
d_gene: -
abundance: many
j_gene: TRBJ1-6
CDR3nt: TGTGCCAGCAGTCCCATTAGGGGAGACAATTCACCCCTCCACTTT
CDR3aa: CASSPIRGDNSPLHF

v_gene: TRBV20-1
d_gene: TRBD1
abundance: many
j_gene: TRBJ1-1
CDR3nt: TGCAGTGCTAGAGATCAGGGGGACACTGAAGCTTTCTTT
CDR3aa: CSARDQGDTEAFF

v_gene: TRBV6-1
d_gene: -
abundance: -
j_gene: TRBJ2-7
CDR3nt: TGTGCCAGCAGGGCTAGTAACGTAAACGAGCAGTACTTC
CDR3aa: CASRASNVNEQYF

v_gene: TRBV12-3/TRBV12-4
d_gene: -
abundance: -
j_gene: TRBJ2-7
CDR3nt: TGTGCCAGCAATGATCCGGGACCTACCTACGAGCAGTACTTC
CDR3aa: CASNDPGPTYEQYF

v_gene: TRBV20-1
d_gene: -
abundance: once
j_gene: TRBJ2-7
CDR3nt: TGCAGTGCTAGAGAGGGCGGGGATACCTACGAGCAGTACTTC
CDR3aa: CSAREGGDTYEQYF

v_gene: TRBV6-1
d_gene: TRBD1
abundance: many
j_gene: TRBJ2-5
CDR3nt: TGTGCCAGCAGTGTAACAGGGGGCCAAGAGACCCAGTACTTC
CDR3aa: CASSVTGGQETQYF

v_gene: TRBV6-2/TRBV6-3
d_gene: -
abundance: many
j_gene: TRBJ2-7
CDR3nt: TGTGCCAGCAGTGCCCAGTCCTACGAGCAGTACTTC
CDR3aa: CASSAQSYEQYF

v_gene: TRBV15
d_gene: -
abundance: many
j_gene: TRBJ2-7
CDR3nt: TGTGCCACCAGCAGAGATTGGGGGGTTCAGTACTTC
CDR3aa: CATSRDWGVQYF

v_gene: TRBV2
d_gene: -
abundance: -
j_gene: TRBJ1-1
CDR3nt: TGTGCCAGCAGATCGACTATGAACACTGAAGCTTTCTTT
CDR3aa: CASRSTMNTEAFF

v_gene: TRBV28
d_gene: TRBD1
abundance: many
j_gene: TRBJ1-2
CDR3nt: TGTGCCAGCAGAAGACAGGGCCTCTATGGCTACACCTTC
CDR3aa: CASRRQGLYGYTF

v_gene: TRBV6-1
d_gene: -
abundance: -
j_gene: TRBJ1-1
CDR3nt: TGTGCCAGCCTACGACAGCATGGCACTGAAGCTTTCTTT
CDR3aa: CASLRQHGTEAFF

v_gene: TRBV11-3
d_gene: -
abundance: -
j_gene: TRBJ1-1
CDR3nt: TGTGCCAGCAGCTTGGTGACAGTGGGTGAAGCTTTCTTT
CDR3aa: CASSLVTVGEAFF

v_gene: TRBV6-1
d_gene: TRBD1
abundance: many
j_gene: TRBJ2-2
CDR3nt: TGTGCCAGCAGCCCCCTCGGGACAGGGGACACCGGGGAGCTGTTTTTT
CDR3aa: CASSPLGTGDTGELFF

v_gene: TRBV6-2/TRBV6-3
d_gene: TRBD1
abundance: -
j_gene: TRBJ2-7
CDR3nt: TGTGACAGCAGAACTACAGGGGAAGACGAGCAGTACTTC
CDR3aa: CDSRTTGEDEQYF

v_gene: TRBV12-3/TRBV12-4
d_gene: TRBD1
abundance: -
j_gene: TRBJ1-5
CDR3nt: TGTGCCAGCAGAGAAACAGGGGGTGAATATAGCAATCAGCCCCAGCATTTT
CDR3aa: CASRETGGEYSNQPQHF

v_gene: TRBV7-3
d_gene: -
abundance: many
j_gene: TRBJ2-5
CDR3nt: TGTGCCAGCAGCTTAATTTTTAGGGAGACCCAGTACTTC
CDR3aa: CASSLIFRETQYF

v_gene: TRBV6-2/TRBV6-3
d_gene: -
abundance: -
j_gene: TRBJ2-7
CDR3nt: TGTGCCAGCATCAACGACGGTGCTCAGCAGTACTTC
CDR3aa: CASINDGAQQYF

v_gene: TRBV11-2
d_gene: TRBD2
abundance: -
j_gene: TRBJ2-7
CDR3nt: TGTGCCAGCAGCATAAGGGTACTAGCGGCCTCCTACGAGCAGTACTTC
CDR3aa: CASSIRVLAASYEQYF

v_gene: TRBV7-2
d_gene: -
abundance: many
j_gene: TRBJ2-7
CDR3nt: TGTGCCAGCAGCTTAGTAGGGGGAAGATTGAACGAGCAGTACTTC
CDR3aa: CASSLVGGRLNEQYF

v_gene: TRBV2
d_gene: -
abundance: -
j_gene: TRBJ1-2
CDR3nt: TGTGCCAGCAGTCAGAAGGGGGGAGTGGGAGGCTACACCTTC
CDR3aa: CASSQKGGVGGYTF

v_gene: TRBV30
d_gene: TRBD2
abundance: -
j_gene: TRBJ2-2
CDR3nt: TGTGCCTGGGGTTCCCCTCGGCTAGCGGGAGTCGTTGGGGAGCTGTTTTTT
CDR3aa: CAWGSPRLAGVVGELFF

v_gene: TRBV24-1
d_gene: -
abundance: -
j_gene: TRBJ2-2
CDR3nt: TGTGCCACCGCAAGTGGCGGGGTAAACACCGGGGAGCTGTTTTTT
CDR3aa: CATASGGVNTGELFF

v_gene: TRBV20-1
d_gene: TRBD2
abundance: many
j_gene: TRBJ2-7
CDR3nt: TGCAGTGCTAGTCACGGGGGGGGCCGGGCCTACGAGCAGTACTTC
CDR3aa: CSASHGGGRAYEQYF

v_gene: TRBV24-1
d_gene: -
abundance: -
j_gene: TRBJ1-3
CDR3nt: TGTGCCACCAGTGTGGCGGGTACTGGCACCATATATTTT
CDR3aa: CATSVAGTGTIYF

v_gene: TRBV7-2
d_gene: -
abundance: many
j_gene: TRBJ2-5
CDR3nt: TGTGCCAGCAGCGCGTTCGGGACGACTGGGGAGACCCAGTACTTC
CDR3aa: CASSAFGTTGETQYF